This is a list of T cell receptor beta chains from one sample in a study of regulatory T cells in long-lasting Graves disease. One entry per CDR3 protein, called by TCRdb with MiXCR from the multiplex PCR reads. The sample includes 250,000 to 300,000 distinct CDR3 sequences, 22% of them seen just once. Sequenced material: peripheral blood mononuclear cells (PBMCs), taken when the disease was refractory, from a patient treated with antithyroid drugs. Receptors originate from a female donor with Graves disease. The CDR3 runs from the conserved cysteine through the conserved F or W. A D gene is named only where the DNA matches it firmly. The size of a clone is reported for some rows only, either as once, few or many, or as a class for expanded clones.

V	size	J	D	CDR3	DNA
TRBV30	many	TRBJ2-7	NA	CAWSVKYEQYF	TGTGCCTGGAGTGTAAAGTACGAGCAGTACTTC
TRBV19	few	TRBJ2-2	NA	CASSSDPKRGTGELFF	TGTGCCAGTAGTTCGGACCCCAAGCGAGGCACCGGGGAGCTGTTTTTT
TRBV10-3	few	TRBJ2-7	NA	CAISDVGRGASIYEQYF	TGTGCCATCAGTGATGTTGGTAGGGGGGCTTCGATCTACGAGCAGTACTTC
TRBV7-6	many	TRBJ1-1	NA	CASSLEESTEAFF	TGTGCCAGCAGCTTAGAAGAGAGCACTGAAGCTTTCTTT
TRBV30	NA	TRBJ2-5	NA	CAWSVLEETQYF	TGTGCCTGGAGTGTACTAGAGGAGACCCAGTACTTC
TRBV2	many	TRBJ2-5	NA	CASSNKEDTRLYF	TGTGCCAGCAGCAATAAAGAGGACACACGTTTGTACTTC
TRBV12-3/TRBV12-4	many	TRBJ1-1	NA	CASSLPGHTEAFF	TGTGCCAGCAGTTTACCCGGCCACACTGAAGCTTTCTTT
TRBV20-1	NA	TRBJ2-5	NA	CSAVPSASVRETQYF	TGCAGTGCCGTTCCTAGCGCGAGCGTTCGGGAGACCCAGTACTTC
TRBV6-1	few	TRBJ2-6	TRBD1	CASRLQGAGANVLTF	TGTGCCAGCAGGCTACAGGGGGCAGGGGCCAACGTCCTGACTTTC
TRBV7-9	NA	TRBJ2-7	NA	CASSLGGGHSYEQYF	TGTGCCAGCAGCTTAGGTGGCGGTCACTCCTACGAGCAGTACTTC
TRBV29-1	NA	TRBJ2-7	NA	CSAGAELREQYF	TGCAGCGCCGGGGCAGAACTAAGGGAGCAGTACTTC
TRBV20-1	many	TRBJ2-7	TRBD2	CSARDAGTSGYEQYF	TGCAGTGCTAGAGATGCCGGGACTAGCGGGTACGAGCAGTACTTC
TRBV4-1	few	TRBJ2-7	TRBD1	CASSQAFGGQGVYEQYF	TGCGCCAGCAGCCAAGCGTTCGGGGGACAGGGGGTTTACGAGCAGTACTTC
TRBV5-6	NA	TRBJ1-4	TRBD1	CASSPQGGLTNEKLFF	TGTGCCAGCAGCCCACAGGGGGGGCTAACTAATGAAAAACTGTTTTTT
TRBV20-1	once	TRBJ2-1	NA	CSADPGALYNEQFF	TGCAGTGCGGATCCGGGAGCACTCTACAATGAGCAGTTCTTC
TRBV7-3	NA	TRBJ2-3	NA	CASSRGRADTQYF	TGTGCCAGCAGCCGCGGGCGGGCAGATACGCAGTATTTT
TRBV11-2	many	TRBJ1-1	NA	CASSLDSAGRSTNTEAFF	TGTGCCAGCAGCTTAGATAGTGCAGGACGGAGCACGAACACTGAAGCTTTCTTT
TRBV28	NA	TRBJ2-5	NA	CASSFRGPGLELGTQYF	TGTGCCAGCAGTTTTCGTGGCCCAGGGTTGGAGTTGGGGACCCAGTACTTC
TRBV6-1	few	TRBJ1-2	NA	CASSKLQNYGYTF	TGTGCCAGCAGCAAACTTCAAAACTATGGCTACACCTTC
TRBV24-1	many	TRBJ2-5	TRBD2	CATSDHGLAAREGQYF	TGTGCCACCAGTGATCATGGACTAGCGGCCCGGGAGGGCCAGTACTTC
TRBV28	few	TRBJ2-7	NA	CASSQGNGYSYEQYF	TGTGCCAGCAGCCAAGGGAACGGATACTCCTACGAGCAGTACTTC
TRBV25-1	few	TRBJ2-7	TRBD2	CASSEEIAGEAMYEQYF	TGTGCCAGCAGTGAAGAAATAGCGGGAGAAGCTATGTACGAGCAGTACTTC
TRBV6-5	many	TRBJ1-1	NA	CASSSRGTEAFF	TGTGCCAGCAGTTCTCGGGGAACTGAAGCTTTCTTT
TRBV7-2	many	TRBJ2-5	TRBD2	CASSFPLAGGTETQYF	TGTGCCAGCAGCTTCCCCCTAGCGGGAGGTACTGAGACCCAGTACTTC
TRBV11-2	NA	TRBJ2-4	NA	CASSPVGAGKNIQYF	TGTGCCAGCAGCCCCGTTGGGGCCGGCAAAAACATTCAGTACTTC
TRBV7-9	NA	TRBJ1-2	NA	CASSFLVRGGGYTF	TGTGCCAGCAGCTTTTTGGTCCGTGGCGGTGGCTACACCTTC
TRBV11-1	many	TRBJ1-3	NA	CASMPGPGNTIYF	TGTGCCAGCATGCCAGGACCTGGAAACACCATATATTTT
TRBV28	many	TRBJ1-1	NA	CASSLVTGPNTEAFF	TGTGCCAGCAGTTTAGTTACGGGACCGAACACTGAAGCTTTCTTT
TRBV3-1	many	TRBJ2-2	TRBD2	CASSPSGSSGFGELFF	TGTGCCAGCAGCCCGTCCGGGTCTAGCGGGTTTGGGGAGCTGTTTTTT
TRBV6-1	many	TRBJ1-5	TRBD1	CANPGQVNQPQHF	TGTGCCAACCCGGGACAGGTCAATCAGCCCCAGCATTTT
TRBV11-1	many	TRBJ2-5	NA	CASSAAGSGETQYF	TGTGCCAGCAGCGCGGCGGGGTCGGGGGAGACCCAGTACTTC
TRBV30	few	TRBJ2-7	NA	CAWRLGGRWEQYF	TGTGCCTGGAGACTAGGGGGGAGATGGGAGCAGTACTTC
TRBV3-1	many	TRBJ1-4	NA	CASSSRGGGAVEKLFF	TGTGCCAGCAGCTCGAGAGGGGGAGGGGCGGTTGAAAAACTGTTTTTT
TRBV27	many	TRBJ1-5	NA	CASSLSPYNQPQHF	TGTGCCAGCAGTTTATCCCCCTACAATCAGCCCCAGCATTTT
TRBV19	NA	TRBJ2-2	TRBD1	CASSIGDSFSGTGELFF	TGTGCCAGTAGTATAGGGGACAGCTTTTCGGGCACCGGGGAGCTGTTTTTT
TRBV6-1	NA	TRBJ2-7	TRBD1	CASSGPGTGTYEQYF	TGTGCCAGCAGTGGTCCGGGGACAGGGACCTACGAGCAGTACTTC
TRBV6-2/TRBV6-3	NA	TRBJ2-2	TRBD2	CASSLGLGEATGELFF	TGTGCCAGCAGTCTTGGACTAGGGGAGGCCACCGGGGAGCTGTTTTTT
TRBV6-2/TRBV6-3	NA	TRBJ2-7	TRBD2	CASSLPGLAGSGAYEQYF	TGTGCCAGCAGCCTTCCGGGACTAGCGGGGTCGGGGGCCTACGAGCAGTACTTC
TRBV6-1	many	TRBJ1-1	NA	CASTTGRGGIREAFF	TGTGCCAGCACCACTGGGAGGGGTGGAATACGTGAAGCTTTCTTT
TRBV6-1	NA	TRBJ2-5	TRBD2	CASSRSGRASETQYF	TGTGCCAGCAGTCGTAGCGGGAGGGCCTCTGAGACCCAGTACTTC
TRBV28	few	TRBJ2-1	TRBD2	CASSDAGGPYNEQFF	TGTGCCAGCAGTGACGCGGGAGGGCCGTACAATGAGCAGTTCTTC
TRBV20-1	NA	TRBJ2-7	NA	CSASEPPEQYF	TGCAGTGCTAGCGAACCCCCCGAGCAGTACTTC
TRBV12-3/TRBV12-4	many	TRBJ1-6	NA	CASSPSLRGSPLHF	TGTGCCAGCAGCCCAAGCCTTAGGGGGTCACCCCTCCACTTT
TRBV20-1	NA	TRBJ1-1	TRBD1	CSATQHRGRAGNTEAFF	TGCAGTGCTACCCAACACAGGGGGCGCGCCGGGAACACTGAAGCTTTCTTT
TRBV5-5	NA	TRBJ2-7	TRBD1	CASRTPGQSYEQYF	TGTGCCAGCAGGACGCCGGGACAGTCCTACGAGCAGTACTTC
TRBV11-1	few	TRBJ2-7	NA	CASSLEFSEQYF	TGTGCCAGCAGCTTAGAGTTCTCGGAGCAGTACTTC
TRBV6-6	many	TRBJ2-7	NA	CASSYSQGTTYEQYF	TGTGCCAGCAGTTACTCGCAGGGTACTACCTACGAGCAGTACTTC